This entry lists 4 T cell receptor beta chains sequenced from one sample in a study of cytomegalovirus exposure and HLA in healthy donors. This PCR relied on a set of 60 Vbeta primers and 13 Jbeta primers. The table came from immunoSEQ multiplex PCR; TCRdb's copy has only in-frame clones and leaves some out. The data hold around 170,000 clones, with approximately 80% observed a single time. The source material was PBMCs. The receptors originated from a woman between 50 and 59 years old in good health and CMV-seronegative.

The chain carries TRBV6-6 and TRBJ2-1; D perhaps matches TRBD2 (5 bases). This CDR3 region has 15 residues. Germline CDR1 MNHNY, CDR2 SVGAGI (reference sequence). V lost 7 bases and J 6 bases, leaving 19 bases between the germline ends. The CDR3 coding sequence is TGTGCCAGCACCCACGGGCTAGCTCTTATCAATGAGCAGTTCTTC. Translation gives CASTHGLALINEQFF.

The J gene is TRBJ2-2, the V gene TRBV7-6; 10 bases are a match to TRBD1. Germline assignment: CDR1 SGHVS and CDR2 FNYEAQ. V was pared by 2 bases and J by 5 bases, with 2 bases of the junction left unmatched. The CDR3 length is 15 residues. The CDR3 sequence is CASSLPGQGTGELFF. CDR3 sequence (DNA): TGTGCCAGCAGCTTACCGGGACAGGGGACCGGGGAGCTGTTTTTT.

This rearrangement joins TRBV27 to TRBJ2-7; D gene ambiguous. V gave up 6 bases and J gave up 11 bases, with 20 bases separating them. The CDR3 covers 13 residues. Germline values: CDR1 MNHEY, CDR2 SMNVEV (reference sequence). This chain's CDR3 is CASRFRQTPVEYF. DNA for the CDR3: TGTGCCAGCAGATTCCGACAAACCCCTGTGGAGTACTTC.

V and J are TRBV7-2 and TRBJ2-4, with D unclear. Germline V CDR1 and CDR2: SGHTA, FQGNSA. Trimming left V 4 bases short and J 0 bases short, with 10 bases between. This CDR3 is built from 15 residues. CDR3 DNA sequence: TGTGCCAGCAGCTCCCCCACTCTAGCCAAAAACATTCAGTACTTC. Translating it yields CASSSPTLAKNIQYF.